This TCR beta chain was sequenced during a study of cytomegalovirus exposure and HLA in healthy donors. The primer mix had 60 Vbeta and 13 Jbeta primers. Generated by immunoSEQ multiplex PCR, the TCRdb table keeps only in-frame clones and is missing some. This sample's table has 100,000 to 150,000 clones. Germline V gene data show CDR1 as MDHEN and CDR2 as SYDVKM. The CDR3 runs to 14 residues. V lost 2 bases to trimming and J lost 4 bases, with 11 bases between them. The material sequenced was PBMCs. This chain joins TRBV28 and TRBJ1-2; possible D gene TRBD1, 5 bases. The origin of this receptor is a woman aged 40 to 50 in good health and CMV-seronegative. The CDR3, as DNA: TGTGCCAGCAGTTTACCTGGGGGGTTCTATGGCTACACCTTC. Amino acids: CASSLPGGFYGYTF.